Sequencing of this T cell receptor beta chain was carried out in a study of blood T cell repertoires in COVID-19. Overall study: From T cells, B-cell-depleted T cells, or PBMCs came the material, which was cDNA or gDNA.

As handled by the study authors: The authors estimated nucleated cell counts from reference gene primer amplification. Produced via immunoSEQ multiplex PCR; TCRdb's table is partial and in-frame only. V and J calls and clone size come straight from that table; D and trimming were deduced from the DNA. Of a few hundred thousand clones listed, 80% to 90% are singletons. A single count supports this clone. The Seattle patients, enrolled during active infection, were followed longitudinally. Germline loops: CDR1 SGDLS, CDR2 YYNGEE. CDR3 length: 15 residues. V lost 3 bases and J lost 1, with 12 bases in between.

The chain links TRBV9 to TRBJ2-3; D unclear. The specimen was peripheral blood. The source of this sequence is a woman under 40 with COVID-19, enrolled during active disease. The CDR3 DNA reads TGTGCCAGCAGCGCCCCCAGCGAGGGCACAGATACGCAGTATTTT. It yields the protein CASSAPSEGTDTQYF.